This T cell receptor beta chain was sequenced during a study of graft-versus-host responses after intestinal transplantation. Whole-study context: After anti-thymocyte globulin induction, recipients took tacrolimus and steroids for approximately three years. Overall study findings and caveats: Elevated graft-versus-host to host-versus-graft clonal ratios in allografts were recorded for patients with graft-donor T cell macrochimerism. GvH clones appeared in recipient marrow, some first in ileum or blood.

Repertoires were generated with immunoSEQ multiplex PCR, while TCRdb's copy carries only in-frame clones and drops some. Of about 5,700 clones listed, 69% are singletons. A remark on this clone: The antigen is unknown.

V gave up 6 bases and J gave up 2 bases; unmatched junction bases: 6. Germline V gene sequence: CDR1 SEHNR, CDR2 FQNEAQ (reference sequence). The CDR3 has 15 amino acids. Processed graft tissue released its intraepithelial and lamina propria lymphocytes. This chain uses TRBV7-9 with TRBJ2-7; 11 nucleotides line up with TRBD2. The TCR comes from a human patient who received an intestinal transplant, so some T cells may come from the graft donor. The sample consisted of ileum tissue, taken around 310 days after intestinal transplant. CDR3: CASSLSGRAAYEQYF. CDR3 sequence (DNA): TGTGCCAGCAGTCTTAGCGGGAGGGCCGCCTACGAGCAGTACTTC.